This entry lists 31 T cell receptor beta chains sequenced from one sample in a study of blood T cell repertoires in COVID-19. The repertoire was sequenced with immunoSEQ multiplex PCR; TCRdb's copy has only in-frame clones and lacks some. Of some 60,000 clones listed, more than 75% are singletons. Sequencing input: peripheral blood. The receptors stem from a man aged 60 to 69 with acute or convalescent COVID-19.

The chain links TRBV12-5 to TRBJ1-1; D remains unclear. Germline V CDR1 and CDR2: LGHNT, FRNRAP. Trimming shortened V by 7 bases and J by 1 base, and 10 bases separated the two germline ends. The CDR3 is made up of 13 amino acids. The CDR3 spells CASAGSANTEAFF. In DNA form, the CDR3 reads TGTGCTAGTGCGGGGTCAGCGAACACTGAAGCTTTCTTT.

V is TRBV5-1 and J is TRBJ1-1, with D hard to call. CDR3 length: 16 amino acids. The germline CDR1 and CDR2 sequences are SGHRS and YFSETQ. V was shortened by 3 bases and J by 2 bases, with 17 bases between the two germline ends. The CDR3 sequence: CASSSLRQAINTEAFF. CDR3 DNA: TGCGCCAGCAGCTCCCTCCGGCAGGCAATTAACACTGAAGCTTTCTTT.

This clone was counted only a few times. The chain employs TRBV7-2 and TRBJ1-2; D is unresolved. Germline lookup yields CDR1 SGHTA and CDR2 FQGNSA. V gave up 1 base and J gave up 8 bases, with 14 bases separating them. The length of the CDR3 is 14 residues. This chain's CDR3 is CASSLGSGVFGYTF. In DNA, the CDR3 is TGTGCCAGCAGCTTAGGGTCAGGTGTATTCGGCTACACCTTC.

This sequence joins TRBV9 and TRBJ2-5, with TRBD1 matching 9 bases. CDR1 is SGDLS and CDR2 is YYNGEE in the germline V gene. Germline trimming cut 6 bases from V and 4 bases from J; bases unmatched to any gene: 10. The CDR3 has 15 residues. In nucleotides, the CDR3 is TGTGCCAGCACCTCGGGACAGGGAGGGTCAGAGACCCAGTACTTC. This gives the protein CASTSGQGGSETQYF. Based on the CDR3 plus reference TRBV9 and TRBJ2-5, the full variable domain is DSGVTQTPKHLITATGQRVTLRCSPRSGDLSVYWYQQSLDQGLQFLIQYYNGEERAKGNILERFSAQQFPDLHSELNLSSLELGDSALYFCASTSGQGGSETQYFGPGTRLLVL.

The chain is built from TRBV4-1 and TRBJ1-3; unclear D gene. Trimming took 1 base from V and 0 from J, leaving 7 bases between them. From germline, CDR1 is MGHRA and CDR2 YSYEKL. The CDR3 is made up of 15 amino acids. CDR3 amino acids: CASSQGHISGNTIYF. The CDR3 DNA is TGCGCCAGCAGCCAAGGGCACATCTCTGGAAACACCATATATTTT.

This chain's CDR3 is CASTRLGQGTDTQYF. CDR3 nucleotide sequence: TGTGCCAGCACCCGCCTCGGGCAGGGAACAGATACGCAGTATTTT. V gene TRBV28 combines with J gene TRBJ2-3; maybe TRBD1 (5 bases). V was cut by 7 bases and J by 3 bases, with 17 bases left in between. Germline V gene sequence: CDR1 MDHEN, CDR2 SYDVKM. The CDR3 contains 15 residues.

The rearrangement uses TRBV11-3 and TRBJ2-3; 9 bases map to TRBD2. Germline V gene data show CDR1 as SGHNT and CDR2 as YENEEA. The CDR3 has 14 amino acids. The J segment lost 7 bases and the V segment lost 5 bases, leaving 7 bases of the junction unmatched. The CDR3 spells CASSPSGGPNTQYF. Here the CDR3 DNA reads TGTGCCAGCAGCCCAAGCGGGGGGCCCAATACGCAGTATTTT.

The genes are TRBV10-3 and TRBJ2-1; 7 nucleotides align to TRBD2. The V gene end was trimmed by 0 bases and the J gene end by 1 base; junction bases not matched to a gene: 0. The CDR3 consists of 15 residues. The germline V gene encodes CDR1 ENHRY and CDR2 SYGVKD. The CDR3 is CAISESGGSYNEQFF. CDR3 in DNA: TGTGCCATCAGTGAGTCCGGGGGGTCCTACAATGAGCAGTTCTTC.

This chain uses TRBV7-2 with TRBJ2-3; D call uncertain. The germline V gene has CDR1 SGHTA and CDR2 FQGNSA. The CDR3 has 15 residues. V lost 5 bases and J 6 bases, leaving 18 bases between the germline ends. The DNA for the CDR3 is TGTGCCAGCAGCATTAGTTCGCCCTGGGCGGATACGCAGTATTTT. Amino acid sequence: CASSISSPWADTQYF.

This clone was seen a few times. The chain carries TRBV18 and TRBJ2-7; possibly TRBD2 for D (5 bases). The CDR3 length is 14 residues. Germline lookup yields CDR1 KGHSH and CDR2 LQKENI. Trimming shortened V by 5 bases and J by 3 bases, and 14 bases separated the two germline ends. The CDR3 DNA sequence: TGTGCCAGCTCAAGTCCTAGCAAGAGCTACGAGCAGTACTTC. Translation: CASSSPSKSYEQYF.

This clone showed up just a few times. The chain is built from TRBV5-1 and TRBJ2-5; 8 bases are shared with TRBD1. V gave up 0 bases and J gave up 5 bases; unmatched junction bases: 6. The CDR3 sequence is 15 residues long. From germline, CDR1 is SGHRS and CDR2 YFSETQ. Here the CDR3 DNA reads TGCGCCAGCAGCTTGGGGGCAGGGGGCATGGAGACCCAGTACTTC. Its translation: CASSLGAGGMETQYF. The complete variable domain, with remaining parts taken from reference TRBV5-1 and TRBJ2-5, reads KAGVTQTPRYLIKTRGQQVTLSCSPISGHRSVSWYQQTPGQGLQFLFEYFSETQRNKGNFPGRFSGRQFSNSRSEMNVSTLELGDSALYLCASSLGAGGMETQYFGPGTRLLVL.

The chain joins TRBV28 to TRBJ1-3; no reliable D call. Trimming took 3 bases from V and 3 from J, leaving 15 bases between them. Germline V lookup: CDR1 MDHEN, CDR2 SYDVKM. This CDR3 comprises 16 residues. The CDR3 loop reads CASSFRRAKVGNTIYF. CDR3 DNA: TGTGCCAGCAGTTTCAGGAGGGCGAAGGTTGGAAACACCATATATTTT.

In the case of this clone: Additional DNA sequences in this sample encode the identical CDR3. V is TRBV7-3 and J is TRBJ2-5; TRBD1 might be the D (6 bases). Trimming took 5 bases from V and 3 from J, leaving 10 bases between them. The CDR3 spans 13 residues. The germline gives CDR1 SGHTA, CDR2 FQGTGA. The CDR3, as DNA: TGTGCCAGCAGCCTAAGACAGGAAGAGACCCAGTACTTC. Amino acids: CASSLRQEETQYF.

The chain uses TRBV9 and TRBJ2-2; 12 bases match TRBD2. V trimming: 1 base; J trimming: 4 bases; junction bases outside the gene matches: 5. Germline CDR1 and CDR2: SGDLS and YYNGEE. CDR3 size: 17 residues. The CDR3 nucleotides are TGTGCCAGCAGCGTACTAGCGGGGGGGCCGGTCACCGGGGAGCTGTTTTTT. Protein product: CASSVLAGGPVTGELFF.

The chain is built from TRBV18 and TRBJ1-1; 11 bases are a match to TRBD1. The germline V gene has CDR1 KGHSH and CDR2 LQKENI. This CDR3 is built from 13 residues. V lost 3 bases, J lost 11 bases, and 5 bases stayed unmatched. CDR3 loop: CASSPDRGRDAFF. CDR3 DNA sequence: TGTGCCAGCTCACCGGACAGGGGGCGCGACGCTTTCTTT.

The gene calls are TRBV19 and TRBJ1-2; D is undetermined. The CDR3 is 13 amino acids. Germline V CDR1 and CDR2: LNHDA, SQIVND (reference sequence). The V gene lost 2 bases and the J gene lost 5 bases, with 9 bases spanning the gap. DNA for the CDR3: TGTGCCAGTAGTATATCGCAGGAATATGGCTACACCTTC. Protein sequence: CASSISQEYGYTF.

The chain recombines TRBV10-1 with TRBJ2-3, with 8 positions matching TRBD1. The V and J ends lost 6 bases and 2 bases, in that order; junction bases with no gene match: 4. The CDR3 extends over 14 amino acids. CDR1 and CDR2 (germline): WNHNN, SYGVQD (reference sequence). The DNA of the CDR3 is TGCGCCAGCAGCCAGGGACAGGTCACAGATACGCAGTATTTT. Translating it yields CASSQGQVTDTQYF.

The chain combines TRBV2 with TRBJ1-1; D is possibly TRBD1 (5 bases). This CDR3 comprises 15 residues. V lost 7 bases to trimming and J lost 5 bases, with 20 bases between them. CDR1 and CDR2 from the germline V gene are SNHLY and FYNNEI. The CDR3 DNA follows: TGTGCCAGCAAAGGCAGGGAGGGTGAAGGTACTGAAGCTTTCTTT. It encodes CASKGREGEGTEAFF.

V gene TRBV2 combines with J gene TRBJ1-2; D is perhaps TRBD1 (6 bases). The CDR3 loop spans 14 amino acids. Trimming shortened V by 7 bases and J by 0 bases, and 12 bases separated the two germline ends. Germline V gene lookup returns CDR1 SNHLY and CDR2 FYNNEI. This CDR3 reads CASKEGGANYGYTF. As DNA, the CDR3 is TGTGCCAGCAAGGAAGGGGGAGCTAACTATGGCTACACCTTC.

CDR3 amino acids: CASRRGQGGRYNQPQHF. DNA for the CDR3: TGTGCCAGCAGAAGAGGGCAGGGAGGAAGATACAATCAGCCCCAGCATTTT. The gene calls are TRBV28 and TRBJ1-5; a weak D match, TRBD1 (5 bases). The germline gives CDR1 MDHEN, CDR2 SYDVKM. The CDR3 has 17 residues. Trimming stripped 6 bases from V and 3 bases from J, with 21 bases between.

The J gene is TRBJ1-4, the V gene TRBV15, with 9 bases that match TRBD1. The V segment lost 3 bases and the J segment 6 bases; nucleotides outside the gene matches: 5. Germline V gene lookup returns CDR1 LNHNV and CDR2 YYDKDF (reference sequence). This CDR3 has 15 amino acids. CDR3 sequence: CATSRGQGRDEKLFF. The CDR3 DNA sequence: TGTGCCACCAGCAGGGGACAGGGAAGGGATGAAAAACTGTTTTTT.

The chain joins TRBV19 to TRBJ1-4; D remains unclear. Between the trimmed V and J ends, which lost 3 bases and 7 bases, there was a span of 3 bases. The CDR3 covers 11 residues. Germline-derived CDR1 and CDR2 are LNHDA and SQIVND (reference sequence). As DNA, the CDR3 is TGTGCCAGTAGTATCGGTGAAAAACTGTTTTTT. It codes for CASSIGEKLFF.

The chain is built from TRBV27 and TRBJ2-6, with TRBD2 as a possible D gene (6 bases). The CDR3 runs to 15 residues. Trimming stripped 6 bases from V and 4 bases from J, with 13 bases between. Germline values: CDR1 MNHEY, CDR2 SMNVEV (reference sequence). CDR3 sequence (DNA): TGTGCCAGCAGGAAGGGACTCTCCGGGGCCAACGTCCTGACTTTC. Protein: CASRKGLSGANVLTF.

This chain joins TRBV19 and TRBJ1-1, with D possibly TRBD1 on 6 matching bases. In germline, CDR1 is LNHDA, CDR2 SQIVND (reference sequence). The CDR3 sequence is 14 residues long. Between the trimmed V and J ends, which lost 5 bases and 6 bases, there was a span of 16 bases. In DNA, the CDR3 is TGTGCCAGTAGTCAAGACAGGATGAAGGCTGAAGCTTTCTTT. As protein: CASSQDRMKAEAFF.

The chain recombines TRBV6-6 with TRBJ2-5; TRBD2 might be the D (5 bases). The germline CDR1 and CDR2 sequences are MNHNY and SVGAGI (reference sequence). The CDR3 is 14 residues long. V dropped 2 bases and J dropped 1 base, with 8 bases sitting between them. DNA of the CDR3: TGTGCCAGCAGTTACGGCGAGGGCCAAGAGACCCAGTACTTC. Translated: CASSYGEGQETQYF.

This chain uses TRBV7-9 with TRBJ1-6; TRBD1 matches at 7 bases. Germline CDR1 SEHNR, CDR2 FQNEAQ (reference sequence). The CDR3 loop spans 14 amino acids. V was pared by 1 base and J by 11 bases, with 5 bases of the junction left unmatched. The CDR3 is CASSLGQGNPPLHF. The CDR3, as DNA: TGTGCCAGCAGCTTAGGACAGGGAAATCCACCCCTCCACTTT.

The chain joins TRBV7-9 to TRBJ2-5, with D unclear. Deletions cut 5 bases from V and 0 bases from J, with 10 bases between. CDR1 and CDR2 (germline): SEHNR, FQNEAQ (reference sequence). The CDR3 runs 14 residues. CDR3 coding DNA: TGTGCCAGCAGCCTCACATCTTACCAAGAGACCCAGTACTTC. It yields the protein CASSLTSYQETQYF.

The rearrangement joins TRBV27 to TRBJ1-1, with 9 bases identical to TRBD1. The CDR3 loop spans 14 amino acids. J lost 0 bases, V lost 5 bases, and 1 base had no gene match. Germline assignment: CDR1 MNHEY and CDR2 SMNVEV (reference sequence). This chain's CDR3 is CASSRDRVNTEAFF. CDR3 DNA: TGTGCCAGCAGTAGGGACAGGGTGAACACTGAAGCTTTCTTT.

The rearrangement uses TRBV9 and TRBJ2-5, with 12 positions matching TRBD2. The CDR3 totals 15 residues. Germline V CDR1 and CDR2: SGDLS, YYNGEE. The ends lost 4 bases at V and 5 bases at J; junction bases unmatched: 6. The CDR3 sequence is CASSRPSGGAETQYF. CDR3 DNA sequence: TGTGCCAGCAGCCGGCCTAGCGGGGGGGCGGAGACCCAGTACTTC. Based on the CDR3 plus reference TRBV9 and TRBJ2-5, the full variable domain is DSGVTQTPKHLITATGQRVTLRCSPRSGDLSVYWYQQSLDQGLQFLIQYYNGEERAKGNILERFSAQQFPDLHSELNLSSLELGDSALYFCASSRPSGGAETQYFGPGTRLLVL.

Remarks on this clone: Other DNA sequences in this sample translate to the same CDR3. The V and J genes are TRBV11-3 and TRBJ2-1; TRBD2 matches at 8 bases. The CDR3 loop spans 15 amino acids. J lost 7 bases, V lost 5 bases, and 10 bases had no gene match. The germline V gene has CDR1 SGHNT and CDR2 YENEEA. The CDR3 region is CASSLTGGPLNEQFF. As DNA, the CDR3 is TGTGCCAGCAGCCTCACGGGGGGGCCATTGAATGAGCAGTTCTTC.

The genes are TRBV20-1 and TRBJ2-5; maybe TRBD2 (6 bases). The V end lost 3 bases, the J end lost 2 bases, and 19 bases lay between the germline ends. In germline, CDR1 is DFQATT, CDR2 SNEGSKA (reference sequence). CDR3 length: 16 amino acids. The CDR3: CSASSYQGGGQETQYF. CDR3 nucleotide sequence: TGCAGTGCTAGTAGCTACCAGGGAGGTGGGCAAGAGACCCAGTACTTC.